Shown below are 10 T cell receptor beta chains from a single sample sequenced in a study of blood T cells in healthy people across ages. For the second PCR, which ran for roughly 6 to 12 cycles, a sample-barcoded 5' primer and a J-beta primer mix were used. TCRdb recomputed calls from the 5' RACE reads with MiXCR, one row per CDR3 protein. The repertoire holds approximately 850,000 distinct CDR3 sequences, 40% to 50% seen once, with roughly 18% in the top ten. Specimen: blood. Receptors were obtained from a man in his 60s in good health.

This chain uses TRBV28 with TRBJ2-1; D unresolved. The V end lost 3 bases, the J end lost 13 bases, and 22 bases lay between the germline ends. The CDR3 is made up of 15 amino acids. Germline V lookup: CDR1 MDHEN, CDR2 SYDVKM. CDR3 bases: TGTGCCAGCAGTTTGATTGGGTTCTCTAGAGAGACCCAGTTCTTC. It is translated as CASSLIGFSRETQFF.

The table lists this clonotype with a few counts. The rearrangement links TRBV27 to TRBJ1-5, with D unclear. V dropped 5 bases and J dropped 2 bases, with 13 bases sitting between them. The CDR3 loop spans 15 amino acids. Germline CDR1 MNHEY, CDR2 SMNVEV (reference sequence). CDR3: CASSPRPRGNQPQHF. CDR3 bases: TGTGCCAGCAGTCCCCGGCCGAGGGGCAATCAGCCCCAGCATTTT.

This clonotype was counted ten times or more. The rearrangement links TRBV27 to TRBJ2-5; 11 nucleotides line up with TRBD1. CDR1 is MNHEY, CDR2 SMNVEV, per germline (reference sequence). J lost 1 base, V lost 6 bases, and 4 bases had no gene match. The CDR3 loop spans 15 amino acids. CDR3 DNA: TGTGCCAGCAGCTCCGGGACAGGGGGCCAAGAGACCCAGTACTTC. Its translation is CASSSGTGGQETQYF.

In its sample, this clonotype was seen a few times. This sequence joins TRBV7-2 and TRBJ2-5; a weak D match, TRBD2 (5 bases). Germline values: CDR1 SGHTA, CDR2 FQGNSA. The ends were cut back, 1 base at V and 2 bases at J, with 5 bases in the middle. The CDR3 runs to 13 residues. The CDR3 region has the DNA TGTGCCAGCAGCTTAGGGGAGCAAGAGACCCAGTACTTC. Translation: CASSLGEQETQYF.

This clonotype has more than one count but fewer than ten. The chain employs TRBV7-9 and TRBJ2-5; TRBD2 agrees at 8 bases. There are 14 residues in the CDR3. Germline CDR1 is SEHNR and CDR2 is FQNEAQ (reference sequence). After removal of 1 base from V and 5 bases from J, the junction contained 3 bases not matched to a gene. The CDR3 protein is CASSLGGGFETQYF. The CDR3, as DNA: TGTGCCAGCAGCTTAGGCGGGGGGTTCGAGACCCAGTACTTC.

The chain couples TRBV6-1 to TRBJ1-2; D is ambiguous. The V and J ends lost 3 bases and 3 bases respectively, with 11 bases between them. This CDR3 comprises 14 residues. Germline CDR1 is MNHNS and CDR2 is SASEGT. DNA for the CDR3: TGTGCCAGCAGTGAGTCTTGGACTCACTATGGCTACACCTTC. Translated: CASSESWTHYGYTF.

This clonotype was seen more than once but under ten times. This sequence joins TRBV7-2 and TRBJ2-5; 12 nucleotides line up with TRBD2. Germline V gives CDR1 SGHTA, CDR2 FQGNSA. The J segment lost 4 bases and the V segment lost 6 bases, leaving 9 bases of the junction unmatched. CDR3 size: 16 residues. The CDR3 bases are TGTGCCAGCAGGAAGGGACTAGCGGGTTTAGGAGAGACCCAGTACTTC. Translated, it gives CASRKGLAGLGETQYF.

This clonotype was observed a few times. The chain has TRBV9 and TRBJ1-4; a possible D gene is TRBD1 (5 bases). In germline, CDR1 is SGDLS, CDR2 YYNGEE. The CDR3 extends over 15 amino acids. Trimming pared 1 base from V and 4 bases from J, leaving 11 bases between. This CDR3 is CASSVQGASNEKLFF. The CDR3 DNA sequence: TGTGCCAGCAGCGTACAGGGCGCCAGTAATGAAAAACTGTTTTTT.

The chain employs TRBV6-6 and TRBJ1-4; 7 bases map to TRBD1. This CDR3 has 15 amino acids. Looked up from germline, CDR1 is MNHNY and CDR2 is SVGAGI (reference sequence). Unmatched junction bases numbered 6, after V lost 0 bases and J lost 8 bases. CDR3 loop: CASSYSTGMKEKLFF. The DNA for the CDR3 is TGTGCCAGCAGTTACTCGACAGGGATGAAGGAAAAACTGTTTTTT.

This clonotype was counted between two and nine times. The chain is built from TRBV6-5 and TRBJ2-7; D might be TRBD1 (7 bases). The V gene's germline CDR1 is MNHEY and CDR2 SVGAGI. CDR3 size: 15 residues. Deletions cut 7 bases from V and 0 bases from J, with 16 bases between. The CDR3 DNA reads TGTGCCAGCAATCGAGCAGGGGGGAGCTCCTACGAGCAGTACTTC. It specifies CASNRAGGSSYEQYF.